The present T cell receptor (beta chain) was sequenced within a study of T cells in Graves' hyperthyroidism and ophthalmopathy. Study context: Staff took peripheral blood when the initial diagnosis was made, before any treatment began. Whole-study findings and limits: Most expanded thyroid clonotypes above 0.001 recurred in blood.

It was considered stable Graves' hyperthyroidism when ophthalmopathy did not progress within 18 months. Orbital computed tomography, thyroid ultrasound, serum thyroxine and TRAb, and clinical symptoms together informed the diagnoses. What was amplified from RNA transcripts were TCR beta CDR3 regions. RT-PCR in the first round (using the HTBI primer set) targeted the TCR CDR3. MiXCR, applied by TCRdb to the multiplex PCR reads, yields one record per CDR3 protein. The repertoire holds 750,000 to 900,000 distinct CDR3 sequences, with around 39% as singletons. Note on this clonotype: Antigen: not known.

Germline V gene data show CDR1 as SQVTM and CDR2 as ANQGSEA. V was cut by 7 bases and J by 8 bases, with 20 bases left in between. This CDR3 is 13 amino acids long. The V call is TRBV29-1, the J call TRBJ1-2; D perhaps matches TRBD1 (5 bases). Sample: blood. This TCR was sampled from a man younger than 35 with Graves' hyperthyroidism. The DNA for the CDR3 is TGCAGCGCCTCAACGTGGGACGTACAAGGCTACACCTTC. Amino acid sequence: CSASTWDVQGYTF.